Presented here are 9 T cell receptor beta chains from one specimen sequenced in a study of blood T cell repertoires in COVID-19. Profiling relied on immunoSEQ multiplex PCR, and the TCRdb table lists in-frame clones only, not all of them. The table shows about 350,000 clones, with around 90% occurring only once. Sequenced sample: peripheral blood. These receptors were collected from a woman aged 18-29 years who had recovered from COVID-19.

The V gene is TRBV7-9, the J gene TRBJ2-5; 12 nucleotides match TRBD2. The V gene's germline CDR1 is SEHNR and CDR2 FQNEAQ (reference sequence). This CDR3 is built from 15 residues. Trimming removed 6 bases from V and 2 bases from J; junction bases left unmatched: 4. In DNA form, the CDR3 reads TGTGCCAGCAGATTCGGACTAGCGGGACAAGAGACCCAGTACTTC. Translated: CASRFGLAGQETQYF.

The rearrangement uses TRBV9 and TRBJ1-1, with TRBD1 as a possible D gene (5 bases). The CDR3 extends over 15 amino acids. Trimming shortened V by 4 bases and J by 6 bases, and 19 bases separated the two germline ends. Germline CDR1 is SGDLS and CDR2 is YYNGEE. The CDR3 is CASSPSGAEIAEAFF. The CDR3 DNA sequence: TGTGCCAGCAGCCCTAGCGGGGCGGAGATCGCTGAAGCTTTCTTT.

This clone was counted a single time. The chain employs TRBV7-2 and TRBJ2-3; perhaps TRBD2 as D (6 bases). In germline, CDR1 is SGHTA, CDR2 FQGNSA. CDR3 length equals 12 residues. The V end was cut by 5 bases, the J end by 8 bases, with 11 bases between. CDR3 sequence: CASSPRLGTQYF. In DNA form, the CDR3 reads TGTGCCAGCAGCCCCCGACTAGGTACGCAGTATTTT.

The chain couples TRBV25-1 to TRBJ1-2; D might be TRBD1 (6 bases). CDR3 length: 15 amino acids. Germline CDR1 and CDR2: MGHDK and SYGVNS. Trimming cost V 5 bases and J 6 bases, with 19 bases left between them. CDR3 amino acids: CASSTPYRDGHGYTF. DNA for the CDR3: TGTGCCAGCAGTACGCCTTACAGGGATGGGCATGGCTACACCTTC.

The rearrangement links TRBV20-1 to TRBJ2-1; the D gene is possibly TRBD2 (5 bases). The CDR3 spans 12 residues. Trimming shortened V by 3 bases and J by 12 bases, and 15 bases separated the two germline ends. CDR1 and CDR2 from the germline V gene are DFQATT and SNEGSKA (reference sequence). CDR3 loop: CSASNSRDGQFF. The DNA of the CDR3 is TGCAGTGCTAGTAACTCCCGGGATGGGCAGTTCTTC.

The rearrangement joins TRBV6-5 to TRBJ1-1; possibly TRBD1 for D (5 bases). The V gene's germline CDR1 is MNHEY and CDR2 SVGAGI. The CDR3 consists of 11 residues. V lost 10 bases, J lost 10 bases, and 16 bases lay in between. CDR3 bases: TGTGCCACCATCCAGGGCGGGGGAGCTTTCTTT. The encoded protein is CATIQGGGAFF.

The rearrangement links TRBV6-2 or TRBV6-3 to TRBJ2-7; 7 bases are a match to TRBD2. CDR3 length: 14 amino acids. With 2 bases clipped from V and 3 bases from J, the junction kept 4 bases outside the gene matches. CDR1 is MNHEY, CDR2 SVGEGT, per germline. The CDR3 protein is CASSYVGRDYEQYV. The CDR3 coding sequence is TGTGCCAGCAGTTACGTGGGGAGGGACTACGAGCAGTACGTC.

J is TRBJ1-3 and V is TRBV19, with a weak D call TRBD1 (5 bases). The CDR3 is made up of 14 amino acids. V was clipped by 4 bases and J by 2 bases, with 9 bases between them. From germline, CDR1 is LNHDA and CDR2 SQIVND (reference sequence). The CDR3 nucleotides are TGTGCCAGTAGTAGGCTGACAGCTGGAAACACCATATATTTT. It translates to CASSRLTAGNTIYF.

Here the CDR3 DNA reads TGTGCCAGCAGCTCTATGGGACTGAGGAACACTGAAGCTTTCTTT. This sequence encodes CASSSMGLRNTEAFF. V gene TRBV11-2 combines with J gene TRBJ1-1; perhaps TRBD1 as D (5 bases). This CDR3 is 15 amino acids long. The germline V gene encodes CDR1 SGHAT and CDR2 FQNNGV. V was shortened by 4 bases and J by 1 base, with 13 bases between the two germline ends.